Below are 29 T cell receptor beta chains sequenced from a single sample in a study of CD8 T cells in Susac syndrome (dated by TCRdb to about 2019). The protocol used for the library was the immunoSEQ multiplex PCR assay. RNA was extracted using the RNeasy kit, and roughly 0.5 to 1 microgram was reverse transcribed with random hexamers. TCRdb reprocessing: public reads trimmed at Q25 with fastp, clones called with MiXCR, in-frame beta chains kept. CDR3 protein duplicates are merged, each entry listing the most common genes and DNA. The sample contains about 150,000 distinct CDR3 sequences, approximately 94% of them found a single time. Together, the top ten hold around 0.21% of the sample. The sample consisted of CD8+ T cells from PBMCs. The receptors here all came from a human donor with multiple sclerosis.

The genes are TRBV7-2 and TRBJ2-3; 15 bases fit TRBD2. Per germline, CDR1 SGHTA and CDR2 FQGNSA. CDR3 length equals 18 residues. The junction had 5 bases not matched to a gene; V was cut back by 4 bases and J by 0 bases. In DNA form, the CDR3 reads TGTGCCAGCAGCTACGGGACTAGCGGGGGGATTAGCACAGATACGCAGTATTTT. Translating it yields CASSYGTSGGISTDTQYF.

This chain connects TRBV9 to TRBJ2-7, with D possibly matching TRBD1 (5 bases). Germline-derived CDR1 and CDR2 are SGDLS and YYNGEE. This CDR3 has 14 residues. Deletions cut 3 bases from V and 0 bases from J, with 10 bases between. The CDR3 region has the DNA TGTGCCAGCAGCGGGAAGGACAACTCCTACGAGCAGTACTTC. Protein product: CASSGKDNSYEQYF.

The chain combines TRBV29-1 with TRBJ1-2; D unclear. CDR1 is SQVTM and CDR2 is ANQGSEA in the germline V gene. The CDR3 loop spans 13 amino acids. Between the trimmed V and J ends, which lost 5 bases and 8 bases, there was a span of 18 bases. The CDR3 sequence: CSVPGVGFGGYTF. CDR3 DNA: TGCAGCGTTCCTGGGGTTGGGTTTGGGGGCTACACCTTC.

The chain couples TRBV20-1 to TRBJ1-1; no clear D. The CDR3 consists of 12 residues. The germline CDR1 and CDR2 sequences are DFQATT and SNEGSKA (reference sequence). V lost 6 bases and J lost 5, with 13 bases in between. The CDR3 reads CSAPPPGTEAFF. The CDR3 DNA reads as TGCAGTGCGCCCCCCCCGGGGACTGAAGCTTTCTTT.

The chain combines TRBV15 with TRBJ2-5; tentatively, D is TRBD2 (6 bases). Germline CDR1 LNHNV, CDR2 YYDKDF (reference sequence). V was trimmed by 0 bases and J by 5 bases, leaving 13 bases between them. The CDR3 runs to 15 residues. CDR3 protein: CATSREIPRGETQYF. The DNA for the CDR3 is TGTGCCACCAGCAGAGAGATCCCTCGGGGGGAGACCCAGTACTTC. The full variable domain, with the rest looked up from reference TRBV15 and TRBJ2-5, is DAMVIQNPRYQVTQFGKPVTLSCSQTLNHNVMYWYQQKSSQAPKLLFHYYDKDFNNEADTPDNFQSRRPNTSFCFLDIRSPGLGDTAMYLCATSREIPRGETQYFGPGTRLLVL.

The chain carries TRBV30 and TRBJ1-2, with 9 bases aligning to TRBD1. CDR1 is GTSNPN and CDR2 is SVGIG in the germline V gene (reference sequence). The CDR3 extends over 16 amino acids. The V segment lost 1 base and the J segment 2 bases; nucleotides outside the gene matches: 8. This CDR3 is CAWSGLRDRENYGYTF. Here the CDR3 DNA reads TGTGCCTGGAGTGGATTGCGGGACAGGGAGAACTATGGCTACACCTTC.

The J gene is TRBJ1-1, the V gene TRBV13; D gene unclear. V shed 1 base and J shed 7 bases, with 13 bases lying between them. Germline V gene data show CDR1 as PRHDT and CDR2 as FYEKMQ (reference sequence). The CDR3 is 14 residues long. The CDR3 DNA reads TGTGCCAGCAGCTTAGATCCGGGCTTGAATGAAGCTTTCTTT. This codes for CASSLDPGLNEAFF.

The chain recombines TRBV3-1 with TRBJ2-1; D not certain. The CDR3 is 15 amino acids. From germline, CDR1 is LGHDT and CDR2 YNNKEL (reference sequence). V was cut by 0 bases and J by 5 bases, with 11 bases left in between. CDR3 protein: CASSQDPARHNEQFF. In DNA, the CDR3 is TGTGCCAGCAGCCAAGATCCAGCCCGCCACAATGAGCAGTTCTTC.

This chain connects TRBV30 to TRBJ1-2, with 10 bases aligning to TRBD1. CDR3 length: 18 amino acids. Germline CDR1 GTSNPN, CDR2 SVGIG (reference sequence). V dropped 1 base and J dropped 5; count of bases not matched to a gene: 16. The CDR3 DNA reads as TGTGCCTGGAGTGCCTCGGGACAGGGGTACCGCCCTATTTATGGCTACACCTTC. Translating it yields CAWSASGQGYRPIYGYTF. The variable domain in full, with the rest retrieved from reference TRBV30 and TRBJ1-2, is SQTIHQWPATLVQPVGSPLSLECTVEGTSNPNLYWYRQAAGRGLQLLFYSVGIGQISSEVPQNLSASRPQDRQFILSSKKLLLSDSGFYLCAWSASGQGYRPIYGYTFGSGTRLTVV.

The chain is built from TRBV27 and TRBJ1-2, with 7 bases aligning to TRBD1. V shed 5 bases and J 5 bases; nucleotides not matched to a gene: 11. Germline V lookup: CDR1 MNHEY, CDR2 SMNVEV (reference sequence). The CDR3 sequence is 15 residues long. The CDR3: CASSPHWTGFYGYTF. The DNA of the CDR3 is TGTGCCAGCAGTCCCCATTGGACAGGATTTTATGGCTACACCTTC.

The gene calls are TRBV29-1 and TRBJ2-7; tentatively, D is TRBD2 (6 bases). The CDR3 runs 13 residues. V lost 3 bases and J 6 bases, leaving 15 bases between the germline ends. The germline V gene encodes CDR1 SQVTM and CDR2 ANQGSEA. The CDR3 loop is CSVERGRRGEQYF. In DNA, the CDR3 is TGCAGCGTTGAGAGGGGACGGCGGGGCGAGCAGTACTTC.

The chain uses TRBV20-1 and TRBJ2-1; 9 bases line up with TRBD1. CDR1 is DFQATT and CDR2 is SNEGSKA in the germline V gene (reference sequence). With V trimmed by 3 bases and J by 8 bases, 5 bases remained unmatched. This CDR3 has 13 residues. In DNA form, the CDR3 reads TGCAGTGCTAGGGGGACAGGGCGGGATGAGCAGTTCTTC. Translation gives CSARGTGRDEQFF.

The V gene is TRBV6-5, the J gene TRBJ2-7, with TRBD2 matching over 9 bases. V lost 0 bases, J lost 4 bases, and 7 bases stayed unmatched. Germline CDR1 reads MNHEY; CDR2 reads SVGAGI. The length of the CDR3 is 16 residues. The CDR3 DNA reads TGTGCCAGCAGTTACTCGAAGGAGCGGGGGGAATACGAGCAGTACTTC. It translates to CASSYSKERGEYEQYF.

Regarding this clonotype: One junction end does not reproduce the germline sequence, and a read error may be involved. CDR3 coding DNA: TGTGCCAGCACCCAAAGGGGACTGCTGGAGACCCAGTACTTC. Residues: CASTQRGLLETQYF. The V and J genes are TRBV3-1 and TRBJ2-5, with D maybe TRBD2 (6 bases). CDR3 size: 14 residues. Germline CDR1 is LGHDT and CDR2 is YNNKEL (reference sequence).

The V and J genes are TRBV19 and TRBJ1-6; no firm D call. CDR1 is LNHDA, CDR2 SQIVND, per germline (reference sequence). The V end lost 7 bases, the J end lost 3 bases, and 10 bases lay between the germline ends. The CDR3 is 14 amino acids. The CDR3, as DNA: TGTGCCAGTAAAGAGGATTACTATAATTCACCCCTCCACTTT. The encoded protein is CASKEDYYNSPLHF.

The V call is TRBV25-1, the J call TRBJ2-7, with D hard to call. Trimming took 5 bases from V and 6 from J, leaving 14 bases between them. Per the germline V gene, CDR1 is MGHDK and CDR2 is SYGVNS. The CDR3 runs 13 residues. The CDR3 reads CASSQAVHLEQYF. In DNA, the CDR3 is TGTGCCAGCAGTCAGGCTGTACATCTCGAGCAGTACTTC.

This CDR3 reads CASSADRAHEQYF. The CDR3 coding sequence is TGTGCCAGCAGCGCCGACAGGGCCCACGAGCAGTACTTC. The V call is TRBV5-4, the J call TRBJ2-7, with 7 bases fitting TRBD1. With 4 bases clipped from V and 5 bases from J, the junction kept 6 bases outside the gene matches. This CDR3 region has 13 residues. The germline gives CDR1 SGHNT, CDR2 YYREEE (reference sequence). Together with reference TRBV5-4 and TRBJ2-7, the CDR3 gives the full variable domain: ETGVTQSPTHLIKTRGQQVTLRCSSQSGHNTVSWYQQALGQGPQFIFQYYREEENGRGNFPPRFSGLQFPNYSSELNVNALELDDSALYLCASSADRAHEQYFGPGTRLTVT.

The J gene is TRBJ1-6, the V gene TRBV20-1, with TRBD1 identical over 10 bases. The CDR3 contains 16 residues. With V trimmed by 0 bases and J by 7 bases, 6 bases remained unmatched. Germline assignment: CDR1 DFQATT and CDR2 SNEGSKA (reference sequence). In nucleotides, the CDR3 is TGCAGTGCTAGAGATCCACCGGGACAGGGGAATTCACCCCTCCACTTT. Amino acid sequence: CSARDPPGQGNSPLHF.

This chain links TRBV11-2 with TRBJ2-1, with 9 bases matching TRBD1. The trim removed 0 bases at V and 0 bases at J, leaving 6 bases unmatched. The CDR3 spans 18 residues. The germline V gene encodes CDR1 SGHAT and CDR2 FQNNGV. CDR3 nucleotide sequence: TGTGCCAGCAGCTTAGAATACTCGGGACAGGGCTCCTACAATGAGCAGTTCTTC. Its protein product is CASSLEYSGQGSYNEQFF.

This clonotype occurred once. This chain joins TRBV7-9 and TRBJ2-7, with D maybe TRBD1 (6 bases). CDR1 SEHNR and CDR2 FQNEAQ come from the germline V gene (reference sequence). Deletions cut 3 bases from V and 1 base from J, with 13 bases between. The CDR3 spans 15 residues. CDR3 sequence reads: CASSFTGSRSYEQYF. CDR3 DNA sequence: TGTGCCAGCAGCTTCACAGGGTCTCGGTCCTACGAGCAGTACTTC.

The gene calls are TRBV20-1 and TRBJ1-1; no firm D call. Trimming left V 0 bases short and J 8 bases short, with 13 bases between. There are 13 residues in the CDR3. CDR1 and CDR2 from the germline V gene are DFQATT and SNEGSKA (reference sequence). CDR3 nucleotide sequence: TGCAGTGCTAGAGATCTAGTTACCGCAGAAGCTTTCTTT. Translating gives CSARDLVTAEAFF.

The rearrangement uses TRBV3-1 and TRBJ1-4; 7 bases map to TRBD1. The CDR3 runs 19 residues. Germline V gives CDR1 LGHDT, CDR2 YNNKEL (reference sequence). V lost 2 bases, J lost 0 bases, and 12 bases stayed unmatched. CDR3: CASSQTVGRGYPTNEKLFF. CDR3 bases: TGTGCCAGCAGCCAAACCGTGGGCAGGGGGTACCCAACTAATGAAAAACTGTTTTTT.

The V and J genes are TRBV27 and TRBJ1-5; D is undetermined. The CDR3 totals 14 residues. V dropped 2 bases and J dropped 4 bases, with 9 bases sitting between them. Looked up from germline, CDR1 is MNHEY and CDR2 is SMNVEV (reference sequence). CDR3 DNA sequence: TGTGCCAGCAGTTTACGGTCAGGAAATCAGCCCCAGCATTTT. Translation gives CASSLRSGNQPQHF.

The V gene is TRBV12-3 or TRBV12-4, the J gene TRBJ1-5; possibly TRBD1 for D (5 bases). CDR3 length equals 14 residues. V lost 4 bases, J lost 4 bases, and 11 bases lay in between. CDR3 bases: TGTGCCAGCAGTTCGTCGGGGCTTAATCAGCCCCAGCATTTT. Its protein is CASSSSGLNQPQHF.

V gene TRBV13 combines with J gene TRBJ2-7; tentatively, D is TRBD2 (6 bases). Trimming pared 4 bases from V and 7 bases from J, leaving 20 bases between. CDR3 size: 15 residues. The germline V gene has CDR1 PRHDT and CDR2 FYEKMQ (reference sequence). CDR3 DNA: TGTGCCAGCAGCTCGCGGGGCCCTCGGGCGAGGGAGCAGTACTTC. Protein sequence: CASSSRGPRAREQYF.

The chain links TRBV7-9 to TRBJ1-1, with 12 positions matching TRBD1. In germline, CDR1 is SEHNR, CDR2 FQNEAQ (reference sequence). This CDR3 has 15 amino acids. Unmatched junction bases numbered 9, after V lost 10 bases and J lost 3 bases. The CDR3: CATLRDRGRDTEAFF. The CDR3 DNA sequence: TGTGCCACCCTCCGGGACAGGGGGCGTGACACTGAAGCTTTCTTT.

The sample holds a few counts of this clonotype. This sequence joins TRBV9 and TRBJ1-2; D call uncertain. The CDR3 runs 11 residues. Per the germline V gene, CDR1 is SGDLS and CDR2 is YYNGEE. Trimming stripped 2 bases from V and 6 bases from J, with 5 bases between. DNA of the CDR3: TGTGCCAGCAGCGTCGGGAATGGCTACACCTTC. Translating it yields CASSVGNGYTF.

CDR3: CASSLSAGGSRSPLHF. CDR3 in DNA: TGTGCCAGCAGTTTGTCTGCAGGGGGCTCGAGGTCACCCCTCCACTTT. The V gene is TRBV12-3 or TRBV12-4, the J gene TRBJ1-6; TRBD1 agrees at 8 bases. J was trimmed by 10 bases and V by 3 bases; bases with no gene match: 11. The CDR3 consists of 16 residues.

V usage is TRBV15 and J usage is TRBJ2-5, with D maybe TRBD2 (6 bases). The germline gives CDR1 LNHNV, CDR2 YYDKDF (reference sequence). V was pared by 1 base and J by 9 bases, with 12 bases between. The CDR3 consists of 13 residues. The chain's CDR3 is CATSRARTGAQYF. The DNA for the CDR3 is TGTGCCACCAGCAGAGCTCGGACGGGGGCCCAGTACTTC.